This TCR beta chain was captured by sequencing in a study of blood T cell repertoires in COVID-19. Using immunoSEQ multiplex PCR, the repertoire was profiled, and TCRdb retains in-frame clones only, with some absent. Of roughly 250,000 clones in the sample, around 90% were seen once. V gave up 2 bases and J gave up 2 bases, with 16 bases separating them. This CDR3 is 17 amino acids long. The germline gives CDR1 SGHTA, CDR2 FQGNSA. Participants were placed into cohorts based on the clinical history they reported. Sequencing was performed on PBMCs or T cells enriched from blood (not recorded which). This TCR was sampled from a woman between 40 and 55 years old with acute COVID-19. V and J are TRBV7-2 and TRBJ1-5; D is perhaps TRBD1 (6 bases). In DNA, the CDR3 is TGTGCCAGCAGCTTATCACCCCAGGGGTATGGCAATCAGCCCCAGCATTTT. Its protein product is CASSLSPQGYGNQPQHF.